These 7 T cell receptor beta chains were sequenced from one sample in a study of T cells in women clearing cervical HPV infection. Assay: immunoSEQ multiplex PCR; the TCRdb copy retains only in-frame clones and omits some. Its table lists tens of thousands of clones. The sequencing input was blood buffy coat. Receptors were obtained from a woman between 18 and 70 years old with a cervical HPV16 infection that either progressed to CIN3+ or cleared (not recorded which).

For this clone: The sequence runs out 3 residues before the end of the CDR3; the remainder is reconstructed from the germline J gene. The chain combines TRBV5-5 with TRBJ1-6; weak D call: TRBD1 (5 bases). Germline V lookup: CDR1 SGHKS, CDR2 YYEKEE (reference sequence). The CDR3 totals 15 residues. Between the trimmed V and J ends, which lost 2 bases and 8 bases, there was a span of 14 bases. CDR3 DNA, as far as it was read: TGTGCCAGCAGCTTTGCGGACACTTTCTATTCACCC. Its protein product is CASSFADTFYSP. The full CDR3 sequence reads CASSFADTFYSPLHF.

The sequenced part of the CDR3 DNA is TGTGCCATCAGTGCAGGGGCTGAGGAAAAA. It specifies CAISAGAEEK. The CDR3 reads in full as CAISAGAEEKLFF. This rearrangement joins TRBV10-3 to TRBJ1-4, with D possibly being TRBD1 (6 bases). Coverage ceases 3 residues before the CDR3 finishes, and the germline J gene fills in the end. The germline V and J ends were trimmed by 4 bases and 8 bases, with 11 bases remaining between them. Germline V lookup: CDR1 ENHRY, CDR2 SYGVKD. The CDR3 sequence is 13 residues long.

As regards this clone: The read ends 3 residues shy of where the CDR3 ends; the end is completed using the germline J gene. The chain has TRBV6-2 or TRBV6-3 and TRBJ2-3; D is possibly TRBD2 (6 bases). CDR3 length: 14 amino acids. Germline loops: CDR1 MNHEY, CDR2 SVGEGT. CDR3 bases read: TGTGCCAGCAGTCCAGCGGGCCACCAAGAGACG. Translated, it gives CASSPAGHQET. The full CDR3 sequence reads CASSPAGHQETQYF.

With regard to this clone: The read stops 3 residues short of the end of the CDR3; the missing end is completed from the germline J gene. The V gene is TRBV19, the J gene TRBJ2-3; D could derive from TRBD1 or TRBD2 (6 bases each). This CDR3 has 15 amino acids. Germline lookup yields CDR1 LNHDA and CDR2 SQIVND (reference sequence). V gave up 8 bases and J gave up 4 bases, with 19 bases separating them. The CDR3 spells CASGPTGRRADTQYF. CDR3 bases read: TGTGCCAGTGGTCCCACAGGGCGGAGGGCAGATACG.

The CDR3 loop reads CASSDGTRVSEKLFF. Incomplete CDR3 DNA: TGTGCCAGCAGTGACGGCACGAGGGTTTCTGAAAAA. J is TRBJ1-4 and V is TRBV2; D gene unclear. The CDR3 extends 3 residues past the end of the read, so its final part is completed from the germline J gene. The V gene's germline CDR1 is SNHLY and CDR2 FYNNEI. This CDR3 comprises 15 residues. V was cut by 3 bases and J by 7 bases, with 15 bases left in between.

On this clone: Coverage ceases 3 residues before the CDR3 finishes, and the germline J gene fills in the end. The J gene is TRBJ2-2, the V gene TRBV5-4; D may be TRBD1 (6 bases). CDR3 length: 13 residues. V dropped 4 bases and J dropped 7 bases, with 11 bases sitting between them. Germline CDR1 reads SGHNT; CDR2 reads YYREEE (reference sequence). CDR3 DNA (partial): TGTGCCAGCAGCATACAGGGAGTCGGGGAG. It translates to CASSIQGVGE. The complete CDR3 reads CASSIQGVGELFF.

Concerning this clone itself: The read terminates 3 residues before the CDR3 end, so the remaining end is supplied by the germline J gene. This rearrangement joins TRBV30 to TRBJ2-3; 7 nucleotides agree with TRBD1. The V gene end was trimmed by 5 bases and the J gene end by 4 bases; junction bases not matched to a gene: 6. Germline CDR1 and CDR2: GTSNPN and SVGIG (reference sequence). CDR3 length: 13 residues. The CDR3 loop is CAWGRQGADTQYF. The sequenced CDR3 bases are TGTGCCTGGGGGAGACAGGGAGCAGATACG.